Listed here are 4 T cell receptor beta chains from one sample, sequenced in a study of T cell changes during pregnancy in multiple sclerosis. The data were produced by immunoSEQ multiplex PCR, yet TCRdb's version contains in-frame clones alone and is incomplete. The sample consists of approximately 100,000 clones, about 94% of them appearing once. The specimen was peripheral blood, collected before pregnancy. The receptors here all came from a female donor with multiple sclerosis, enrolled in a pregnancy study.

This clone has just one count. This rearrangement joins TRBV4-3 to TRBJ1-1, with D tentatively TRBD1 (5 bases). With 1 base removed from V and 3 bases from J, the gap between germline ends came to 12 bases. The germline CDR1 and CDR2 sequences are LGHNA and YSLEER. The CDR3 extends over 15 amino acids. CDR3 in DNA: TGCGCCAGCAGCCAAGGGGTCGCGGGGGACACTGAAGCTTTCTTT. Encoded protein: CASSQGVAGDTEAFF.

The chain carries TRBV15 and TRBJ1-1; the D gene is possibly TRBD1 (6 bases). V was trimmed by 1 base and J by 0 bases, leaving 12 bases between them. The CDR3 loop spans 16 amino acids. The germline CDR1 and CDR2 sequences are LNHNV and YYDKDF (reference sequence). The CDR3: CATSRGDGQMNTEAFF. CDR3 DNA sequence: TGTGCCACCAGCAGAGGGGATGGACAGATGAACACTGAAGCTTTCTTT.

This clone came up once. The chain carries TRBV30 and TRBJ2-7; perhaps TRBD2 as D (5 bases). There are 12 residues in the CDR3. Germline V gene data show CDR1 as GTSNPN and CDR2 as SVGIG (reference sequence). Trimming removed 1 base at V and 3 bases at J, with 7 bases between. CDR3 sequence (DNA): TGTGCCTGGAGTGGTAGCGTCTACGAGCAGTACTTC. Residues: CAWSGSVYEQYF.

V and J are TRBV30 and TRBJ2-7, with D hard to call. CDR3 length: 13 residues. The V end lost 7 bases, the J end lost 0 bases, and 13 bases lay between the germline ends. Per the germline V gene, CDR1 is GTSNPN and CDR2 is SVGIG (reference sequence). The CDR3 protein is CAFSLGGSYEQYF. In nucleotides, the CDR3 is TGTGCCTTCTCCCTAGGCGGCTCCTACGAGCAGTACTTC.